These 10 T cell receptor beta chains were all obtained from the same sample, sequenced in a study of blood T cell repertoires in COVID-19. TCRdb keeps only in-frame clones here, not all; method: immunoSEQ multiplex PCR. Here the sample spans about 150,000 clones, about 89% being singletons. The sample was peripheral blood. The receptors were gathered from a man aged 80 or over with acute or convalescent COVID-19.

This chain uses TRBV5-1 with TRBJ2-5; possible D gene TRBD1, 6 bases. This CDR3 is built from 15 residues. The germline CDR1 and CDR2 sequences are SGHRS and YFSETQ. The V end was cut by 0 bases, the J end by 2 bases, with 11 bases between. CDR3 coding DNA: TGCGCCAGCAGCTTGGTTGGACAGCTACAAGAGACCCAGTACTTC. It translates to CASSLVGQLQETQYF. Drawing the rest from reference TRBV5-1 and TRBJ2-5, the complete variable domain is KAGVTQTPRYLIKTRGQQVTLSCSPISGHRSVSWYQQTPGQGLQFLFEYFSETQRNKGNFPGRFSGRQFSNSRSEMNVSTLELGDSALYLCASSLVGQLQETQYFGPGTRLLVL.

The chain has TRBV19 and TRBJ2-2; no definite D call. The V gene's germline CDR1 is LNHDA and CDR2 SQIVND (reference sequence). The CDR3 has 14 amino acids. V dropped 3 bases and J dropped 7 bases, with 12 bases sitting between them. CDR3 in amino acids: CASSIGSAGGELFF. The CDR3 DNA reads TGTGCCAGTAGTATTGGTAGTGCCGGCGGGGAGCTGTTTTTT.

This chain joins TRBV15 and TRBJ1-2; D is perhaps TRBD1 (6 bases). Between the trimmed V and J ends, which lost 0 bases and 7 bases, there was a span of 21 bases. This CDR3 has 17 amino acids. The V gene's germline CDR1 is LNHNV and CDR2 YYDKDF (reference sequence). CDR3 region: CATSRDTRGTGGGGYTF. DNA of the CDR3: TGTGCCACCAGCAGAGATACGAGGGGCACGGGAGGGGGTGGCTACACCTTC.

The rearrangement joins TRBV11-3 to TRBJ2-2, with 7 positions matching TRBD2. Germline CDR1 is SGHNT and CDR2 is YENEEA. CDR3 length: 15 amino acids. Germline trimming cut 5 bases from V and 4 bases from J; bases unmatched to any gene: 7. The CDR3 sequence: CASSPSTGGTGELFF. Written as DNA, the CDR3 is TGTGCCAGCAGCCCCTCAACGGGGGGCACCGGGGAGCTGTTTTTT.

The CDR3 bases are TGTGCCAGCAGCCCCAGCGACGGACTAGAGACCCAGTACTTC. Translation: CASSPSDGLETQYF. The chain links TRBV28 to TRBJ2-5, with a weak D call TRBD2 (5 bases). In germline, CDR1 is MDHEN, CDR2 SYDVKM. Trimming left V 6 bases short and J 4 bases short, with 15 bases between. The CDR3 covers 14 residues.

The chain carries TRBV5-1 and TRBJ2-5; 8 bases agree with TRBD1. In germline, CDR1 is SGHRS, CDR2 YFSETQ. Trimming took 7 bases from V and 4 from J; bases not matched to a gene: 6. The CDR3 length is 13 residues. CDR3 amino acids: CASAGGPGETQYF. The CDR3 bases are TGCGCCAGCGCAGGGGGCCCGGGAGAGACCCAGTACTTC.

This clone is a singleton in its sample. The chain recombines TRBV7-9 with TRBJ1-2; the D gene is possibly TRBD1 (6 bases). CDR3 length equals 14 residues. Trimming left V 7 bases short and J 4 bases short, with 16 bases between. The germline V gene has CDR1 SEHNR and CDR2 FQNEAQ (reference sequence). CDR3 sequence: CASTGTIRPYGYTF. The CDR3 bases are TGTGCCAGCACCGGGACAATAAGGCCCTATGGCTACACCTTC.

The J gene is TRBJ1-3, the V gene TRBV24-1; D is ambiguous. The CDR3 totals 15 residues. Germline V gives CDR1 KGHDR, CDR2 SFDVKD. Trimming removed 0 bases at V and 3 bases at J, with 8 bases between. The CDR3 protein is CATSDLRGSGNTIYF. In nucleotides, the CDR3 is TGTGCCACCAGTGATTTGCGAGGCAGTGGAAACACCATATATTTT.

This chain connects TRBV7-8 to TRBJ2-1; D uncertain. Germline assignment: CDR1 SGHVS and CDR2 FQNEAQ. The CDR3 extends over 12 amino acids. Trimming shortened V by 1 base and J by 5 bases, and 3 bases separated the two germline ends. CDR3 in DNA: TGTGCCAGCAGCTTAGTCGACAATGAGCAGTTCTTC. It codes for CASSLVDNEQFF.

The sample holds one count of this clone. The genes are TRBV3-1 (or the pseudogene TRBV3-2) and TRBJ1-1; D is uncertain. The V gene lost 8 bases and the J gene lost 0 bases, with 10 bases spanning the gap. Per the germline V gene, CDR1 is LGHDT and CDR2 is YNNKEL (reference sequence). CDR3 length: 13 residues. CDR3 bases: TGTGCCAGCCGCGGGCCCGTGAACACTGAAGCTTTCTTT. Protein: CASRGPVNTEAFF.